This TCR beta chain was sequenced during a study of blood T cell repertoires in COVID-19. Participant ages covered about 18 to 89 years across 24 US areas. Cohort assignment relied on participant-reported clinical history. This CDR3 is built from 15 residues. V lost 0 bases and J 2 bases, leaving 9 bases between the germline ends. CDR1 SGHNT and CDR2 YYREEE come from the germline V gene (reference sequence). The assay was immunoSEQ multiplex PCR, and TCRdb's table has in-frame clones only and misses some. The top ten clones hold roughly 8% of a sample with some 530,000 clones, about nine tenths of them seen once.

The clonotype was recovered from a woman aged 60 to 75 who had recovered from COVID-19. The V and J genes are TRBV5-4 and TRBJ1-3; D is perhaps TRBD1 (5 bases). The specimen was PBMCs or T cells enriched from blood (not recorded which). The CDR3, as DNA: TGTGCCAGCAGCTTGGGAGGCAGGGCTGGAAACACCATATATTTT. It specifies CASSLGGRAGNTIYF.